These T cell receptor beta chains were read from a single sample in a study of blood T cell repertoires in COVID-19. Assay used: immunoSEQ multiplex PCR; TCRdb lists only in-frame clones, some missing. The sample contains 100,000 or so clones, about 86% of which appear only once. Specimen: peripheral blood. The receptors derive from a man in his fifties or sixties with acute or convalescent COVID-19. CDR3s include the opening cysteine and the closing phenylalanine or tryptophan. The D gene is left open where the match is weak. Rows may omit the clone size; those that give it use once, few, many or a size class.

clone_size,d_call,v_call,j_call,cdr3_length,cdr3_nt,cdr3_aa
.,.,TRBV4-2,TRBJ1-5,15,TGTGCCAGCAGTTCTGTGCAGGGCGGCAATCAGCCCCAGCATTTT,CASSSVQGGNQPQHF
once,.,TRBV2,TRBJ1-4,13,TGTGCCAGCAGTGACGGGTTTATTGAAAAACTGTTTTTT,CASSDGFIEKLFF
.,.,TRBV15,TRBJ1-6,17,TGTGCCACCAGCAGAGTCAGGGGCGCAGTCATTGCCTCACCCCTCCACTTT,CATSRVRGAVIASPLHF
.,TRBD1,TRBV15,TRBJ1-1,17,TGTGCCACCAGCAGAGCACAGGGGGCGGGCATGAACACTGAAGCTTTCTTT,CATSRAQGAGMNTEAFF
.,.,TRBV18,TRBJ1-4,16,TGTGCCAGCTCACGTGACAGGATTGCAACTAATGAAAAACTGTTTTTT,CASSRDRIATNEKLFF
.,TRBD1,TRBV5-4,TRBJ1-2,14,TGTGCCAGCAGCCCGGACAGGGGTAACTATGGCTACACCTTC,CASSPDRGNYGYTF
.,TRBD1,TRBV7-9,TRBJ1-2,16,TGTGCCAGCAGCTCCCGGACAGGCCCGGATGAAGGGGGCTACACCTTC,CASSSRTGPDEGGYTF
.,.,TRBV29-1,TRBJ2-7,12,TGCAGCGTTATGGCGGACTCCTACGAGCAGTACTTC,CSVMADSYEQYF
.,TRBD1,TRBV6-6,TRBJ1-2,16,TGTGCCAGCACCCAGGGAGAGGGGGCGGTTAACTATGGCTACACCTTC,CASTQGEGAVNYGYTF
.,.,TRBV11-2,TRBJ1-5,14,TGTGCCAGCAGCTTCGGGGGGGCCCATCAGCCCCAGCATTTT,CASSFGGAHQPQHF
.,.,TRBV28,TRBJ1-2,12,TGTGCCAGCAGGGGAGGTAGCTATGGCTACACCTTC,CASRGGSYGYTF
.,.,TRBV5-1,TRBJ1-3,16,TGCGCCAGCAGCTTGGTGGACACAAGCTCTGGAAACACCATATATTTT,CASSLVDTSSGNTIYF
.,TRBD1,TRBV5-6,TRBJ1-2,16,TGTGCCAGCAGCTTGGCTGGGACAGGGGCTGTCTATGGCTACACCTTC,CASSLAGTGAVYGYTF
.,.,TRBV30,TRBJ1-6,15,TGTGCCTGGAGTGTAAGCCGAGGGAGACGCTCACCCCTCCACTTT,CAWSVSRGRRSPLHF
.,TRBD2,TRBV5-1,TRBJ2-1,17,TGCGCCAGCAGCTTGGCAGGTAGCGGGAGGGCCTACAATGAGCAGTTCTTC,CASSLAGSGRAYNEQFF
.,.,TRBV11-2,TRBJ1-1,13,TGTGCCAGCGTCCGGGACATCAGTGGTGAAGCTTTCTTT,CASVRDISGEAFF
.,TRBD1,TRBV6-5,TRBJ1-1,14,TGTGCCAGCAGCCCAGGGGGCCTGAACACTGAAGCTTTCTTT,CASSPGGLNTEAFF
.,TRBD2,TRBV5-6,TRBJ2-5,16,TGTGCCAGCAGCCCGAGTAAGCGGGGGGGCTTGGAGACCCAGTACTTC,CASSPSKRGGLETQYF
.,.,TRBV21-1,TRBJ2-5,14,TGTGCCAGCAGCAAAATAAGCGTTGAAGAGACCCAGTACTTC,CASSKISVEETQYF
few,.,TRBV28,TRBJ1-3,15,TGTGCCAGCAGCCTCCGGGGGGCGACTGGAAACACCATATATTTT,CASSLRGATGNTIYF
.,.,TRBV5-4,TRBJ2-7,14,TGTGCCAGCAGCTTGGCGCGGGCCCCGCATACCATTTACTTC,CASSLARAPHTIYF
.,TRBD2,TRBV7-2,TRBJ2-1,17,TGTGCCAGCAGCTTCAGCAACCTAGCGGGGTCATCCAATGAGCAGTTCTTC,CASSFSNLAGSSNEQFF
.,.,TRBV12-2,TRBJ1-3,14,TGTGCAAGTCGCTTACGGTCATTGGGAAACACCATATATTTT,CASRLRSLGNTIYF
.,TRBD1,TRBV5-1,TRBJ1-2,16,TGCGCCAGCAGCGAGACCGGGACAGGGAGTTTCTATGGCTACACCTTC,CASSETGTGSFYGYTF